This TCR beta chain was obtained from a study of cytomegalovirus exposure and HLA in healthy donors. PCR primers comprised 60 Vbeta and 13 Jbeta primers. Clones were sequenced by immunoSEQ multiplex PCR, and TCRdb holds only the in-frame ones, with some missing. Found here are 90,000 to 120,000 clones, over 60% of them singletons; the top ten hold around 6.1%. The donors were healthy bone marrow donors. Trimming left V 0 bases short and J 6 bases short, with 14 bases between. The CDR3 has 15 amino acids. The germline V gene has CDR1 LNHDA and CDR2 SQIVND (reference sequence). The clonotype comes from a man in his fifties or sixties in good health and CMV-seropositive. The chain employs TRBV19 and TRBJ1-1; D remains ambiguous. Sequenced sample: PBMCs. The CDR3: CASSIEAGLSAEAFF. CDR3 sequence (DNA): TGTGCCAGTAGTATAGAGGCAGGCTTGTCGGCTGAAGCTTTCTTT.